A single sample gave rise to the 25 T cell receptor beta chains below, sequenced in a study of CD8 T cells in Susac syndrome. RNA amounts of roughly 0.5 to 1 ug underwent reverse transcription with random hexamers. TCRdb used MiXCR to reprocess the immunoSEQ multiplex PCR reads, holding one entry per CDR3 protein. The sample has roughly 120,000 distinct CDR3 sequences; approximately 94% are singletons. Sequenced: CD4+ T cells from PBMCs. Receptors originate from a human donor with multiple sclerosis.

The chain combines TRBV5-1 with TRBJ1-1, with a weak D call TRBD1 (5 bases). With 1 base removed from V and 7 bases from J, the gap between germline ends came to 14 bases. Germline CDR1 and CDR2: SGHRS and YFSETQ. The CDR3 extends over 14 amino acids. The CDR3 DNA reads TGCGCCAGCAGCTTGCAGGGACGGCCGGATGAAGCTTTCTTT. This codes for CASSLQGRPDEAFF.

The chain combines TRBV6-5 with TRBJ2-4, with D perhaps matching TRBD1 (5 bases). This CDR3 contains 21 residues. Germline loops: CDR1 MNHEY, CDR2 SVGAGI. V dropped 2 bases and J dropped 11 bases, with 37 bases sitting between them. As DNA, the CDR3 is TGTGCCAGCAGTTACCCCTCTAGAGCCTCTGCAGCAGGGCCCTGGATTGCGGTTCAGTACTTC. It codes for CASSYPSRASAAGPWIAVQYF.

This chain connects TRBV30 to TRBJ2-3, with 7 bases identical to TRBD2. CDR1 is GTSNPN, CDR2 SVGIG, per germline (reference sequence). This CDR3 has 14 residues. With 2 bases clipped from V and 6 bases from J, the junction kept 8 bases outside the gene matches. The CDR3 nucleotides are TGTGCCTGGAGTTTGTGGGAGGGCGTGGATACGCAGTATTTT. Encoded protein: CAWSLWEGVDTQYF. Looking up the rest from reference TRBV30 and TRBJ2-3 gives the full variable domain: SQTIHQWPATLVQPVGSPLSLECTVEGTSNPNLYWYRQAAGRGLQLLFYSVGIGQISSEVPQNLSASRPQDRQFILSSKKLLLSDSGFYLCAWSLWEGVDTQYFGPGTRLTVL.

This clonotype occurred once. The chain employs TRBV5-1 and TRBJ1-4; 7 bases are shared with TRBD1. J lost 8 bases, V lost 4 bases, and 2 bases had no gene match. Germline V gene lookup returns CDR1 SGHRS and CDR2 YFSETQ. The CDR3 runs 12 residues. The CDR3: CASSRDSEKLFF. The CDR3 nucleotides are TGCGCCAGCAGCCGGGACAGCGAAAAACTGTTTTTT.

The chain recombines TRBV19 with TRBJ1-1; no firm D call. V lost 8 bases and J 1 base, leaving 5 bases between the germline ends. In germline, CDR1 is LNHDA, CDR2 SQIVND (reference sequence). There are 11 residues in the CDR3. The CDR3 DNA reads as TGTGCCAGTCCCAAGAACACTGAAGCTTTCTTT. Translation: CASPKNTEAFF.

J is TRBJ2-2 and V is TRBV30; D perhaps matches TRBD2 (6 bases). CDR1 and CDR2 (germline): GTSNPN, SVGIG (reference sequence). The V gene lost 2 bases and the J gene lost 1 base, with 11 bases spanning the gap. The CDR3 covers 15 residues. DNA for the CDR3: TGTGCCTGGAGTCGGGGACTGCTGAACACCGGGGAGCTGTTTTTT. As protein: CAWSRGLLNTGELFF.

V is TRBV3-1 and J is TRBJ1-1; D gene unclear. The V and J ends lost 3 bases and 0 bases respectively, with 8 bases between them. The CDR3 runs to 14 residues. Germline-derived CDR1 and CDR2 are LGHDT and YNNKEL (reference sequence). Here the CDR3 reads CASSQAHMNTEAFF. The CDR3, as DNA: TGTGCCAGCAGCCAGGCTCACATGAACACTGAAGCTTTCTTT.

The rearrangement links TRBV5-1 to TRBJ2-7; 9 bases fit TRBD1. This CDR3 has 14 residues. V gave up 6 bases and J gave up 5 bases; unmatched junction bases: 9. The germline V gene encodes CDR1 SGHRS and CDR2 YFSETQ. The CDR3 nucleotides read TGCGCCAGCACAGTGACAGGGGGATCCCACGAGCAGTACTTC. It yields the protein CASTVTGGSHEQYF. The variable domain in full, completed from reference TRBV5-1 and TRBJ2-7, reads KAGVTQTPRYLIKTRGQQVTLSCSPISGHRSVSWYQQTPGQGLQFLFEYFSETQRNKGNFPGRFSGRQFSNSRSEMNVSTLELGDSALYLCASTVTGGSHEQYFGPGTRLTVT.

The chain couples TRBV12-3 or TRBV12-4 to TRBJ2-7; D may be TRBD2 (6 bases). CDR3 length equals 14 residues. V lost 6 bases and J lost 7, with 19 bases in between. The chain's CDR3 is CASSLHSGPLEQYF. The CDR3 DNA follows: TGTGCCAGCAGCCTCCATAGCGGACCCTTGGAGCAGTACTTC.

The CDR3 nucleotides are TGTGCCAGCAGCTTGTCCCCTAGCGGTTCGAACACCGGGGAGCTGTTTTTT. This codes for CASSLSPSGSNTGELFF. This chain uses TRBV5-4 with TRBJ2-2, with TRBD2 matching 7 bases. V trimming: 1 base; J trimming: 0 bases; junction bases outside the gene matches: 6. The CDR3 has 17 amino acids. The V gene's germline CDR1 is SGHNT and CDR2 YYREEE (reference sequence).

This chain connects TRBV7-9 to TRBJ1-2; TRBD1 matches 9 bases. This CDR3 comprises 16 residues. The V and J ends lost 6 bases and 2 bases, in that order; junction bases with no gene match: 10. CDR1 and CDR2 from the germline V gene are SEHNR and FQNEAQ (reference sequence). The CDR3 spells CASSMLSGQGNYGYTF. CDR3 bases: TGTGCCAGCAGTATGCTCTCAGGACAGGGGAACTATGGCTACACCTTC. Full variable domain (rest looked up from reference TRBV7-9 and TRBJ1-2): DTGVSQNPRHKITKRGQNVTFRCDPISEHNRLYWYRQTLGQGPEFLTYFQNEAQLEKSRLLSDRFSAERPKGSFSTLEIQRTEQGDSAMYLCASSMLSGQGNYGYTFGSGTRLTVV.

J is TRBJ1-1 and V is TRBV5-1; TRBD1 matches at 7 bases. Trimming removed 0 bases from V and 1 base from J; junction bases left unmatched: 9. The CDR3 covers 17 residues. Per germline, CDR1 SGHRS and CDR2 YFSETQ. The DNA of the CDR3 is TGCGCCAGCAGCTTGGGCAGGGGGTTGGAGGAGAACACTGAAGCTTTCTTT. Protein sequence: CASSLGRGLEENTEAFF.

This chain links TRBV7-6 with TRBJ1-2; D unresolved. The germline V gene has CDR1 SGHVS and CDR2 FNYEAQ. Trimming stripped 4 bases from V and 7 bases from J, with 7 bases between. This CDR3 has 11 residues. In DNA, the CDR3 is TGTGCCAGCAGCTCGTTCTCTGGCTACACCTTC. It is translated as CASSSFSGYTF.

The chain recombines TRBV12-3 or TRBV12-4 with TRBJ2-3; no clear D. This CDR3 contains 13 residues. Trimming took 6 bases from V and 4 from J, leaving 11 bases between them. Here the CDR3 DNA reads TGTGCCAGCAGCCTGACTGGATCAGATACGCAGTATTTT. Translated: CASSLTGSDTQYF.

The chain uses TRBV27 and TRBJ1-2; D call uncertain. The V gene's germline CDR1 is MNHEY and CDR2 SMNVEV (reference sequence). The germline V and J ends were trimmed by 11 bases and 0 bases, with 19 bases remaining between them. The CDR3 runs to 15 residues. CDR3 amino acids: CAGSWTGRTNYGYTF. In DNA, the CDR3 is TGTGCCGGCTCATGGACCGGCCGAACTAACTATGGCTACACCTTC.

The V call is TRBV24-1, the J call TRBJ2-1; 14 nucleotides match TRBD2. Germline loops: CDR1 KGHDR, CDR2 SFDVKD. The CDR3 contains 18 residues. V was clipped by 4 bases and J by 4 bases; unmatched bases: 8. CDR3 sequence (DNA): TGTGCCACCAGTGACCCCCGGACTAGCGGGGGGCAGTACAATGAGCAGTTCTTC. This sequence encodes CATSDPRTSGGQYNEQFF.

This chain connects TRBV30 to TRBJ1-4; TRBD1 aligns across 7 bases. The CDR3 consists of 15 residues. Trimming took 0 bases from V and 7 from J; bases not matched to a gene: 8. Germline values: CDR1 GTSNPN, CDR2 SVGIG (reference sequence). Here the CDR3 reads CAWSVLGRGSEKLFF. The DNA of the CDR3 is TGTGCCTGGAGTGTACTGGGCAGGGGGTCTGAAAAACTGTTTTTT.

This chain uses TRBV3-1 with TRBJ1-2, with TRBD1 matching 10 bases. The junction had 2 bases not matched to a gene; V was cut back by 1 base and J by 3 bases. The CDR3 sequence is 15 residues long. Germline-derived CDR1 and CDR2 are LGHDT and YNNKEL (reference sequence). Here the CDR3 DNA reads TGTGCCAGCAGCCAAGGGACAGGGGGTTACTATGGCTACACCTTC. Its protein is CASSQGTGGYYGYTF.

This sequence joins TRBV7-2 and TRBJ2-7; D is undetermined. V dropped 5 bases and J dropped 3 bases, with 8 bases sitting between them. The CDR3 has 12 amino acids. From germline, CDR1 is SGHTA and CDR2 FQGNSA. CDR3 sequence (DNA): TGTGCCAGCAGCCCCCCCAACTACGAGCAGTACTTC. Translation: CASSPPNYEQYF.

The CDR3 sequence: CSVETLEGTEAFF. DNA for the CDR3: TGCAGCGTTGAAACGTTGGAGGGGACTGAAGCTTTCTTT. This chain uses TRBV29-1 with TRBJ1-1; D perhaps matches TRBD1 (5 bases). Between the trimmed V and J ends, which lost 2 bases and 5 bases, there was a span of 12 bases. The germline CDR1 and CDR2 sequences are SQVTM and ANQGSEA. The length of the CDR3 is 13 residues. The full variable domain, completed using reference TRBV29-1 and TRBJ1-1, is SAVISQKPSRDICQRGTSLTIQCQVDSQVTMMFWYRQQPGQSLTLIATANQGSEATYESGFVIDKFPISRPNLTFSTLTVSNMSPEDSSIYLCSVETLEGTEAFFGQGTRLTVV.

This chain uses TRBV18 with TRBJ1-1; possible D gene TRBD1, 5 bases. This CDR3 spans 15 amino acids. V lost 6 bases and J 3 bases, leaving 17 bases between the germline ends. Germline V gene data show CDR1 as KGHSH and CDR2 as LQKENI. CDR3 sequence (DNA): TGTGCCAGCTCTCCGGGCGCAGGGATCGACACTGAAGCTTTCTTT. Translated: CASSPGAGIDTEAFF.

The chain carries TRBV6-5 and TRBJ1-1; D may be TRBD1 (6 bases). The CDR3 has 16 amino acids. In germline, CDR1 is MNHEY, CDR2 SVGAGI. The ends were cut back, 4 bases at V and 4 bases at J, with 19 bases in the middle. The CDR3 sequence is CASSFATTGRTTEAFF. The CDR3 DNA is TGTGCCAGCAGTTTTGCTACTACAGGGCGGACCACTGAAGCTTTCTTT.

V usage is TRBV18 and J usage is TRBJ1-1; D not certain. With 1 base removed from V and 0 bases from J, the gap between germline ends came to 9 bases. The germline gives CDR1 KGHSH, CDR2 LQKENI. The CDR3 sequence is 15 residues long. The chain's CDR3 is CASSPQRFMNTEAFF. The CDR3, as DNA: TGTGCCAGCTCACCACAGAGATTCATGAACACTGAAGCTTTCTTT.

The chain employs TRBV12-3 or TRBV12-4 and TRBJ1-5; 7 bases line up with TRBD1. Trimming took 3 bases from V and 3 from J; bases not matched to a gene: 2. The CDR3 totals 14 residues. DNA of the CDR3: TGTGCCAGCAGTTTGACAGGGAACAATCAGCCCCAGCATTTT. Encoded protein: CASSLTGNNQPQHF.

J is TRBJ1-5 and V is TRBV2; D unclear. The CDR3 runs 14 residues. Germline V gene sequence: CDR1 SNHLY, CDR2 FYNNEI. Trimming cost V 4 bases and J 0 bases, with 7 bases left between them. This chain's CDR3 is CASSALLSNQPQHF. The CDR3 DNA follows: TGTGCCAGCAGTGCCCTGCTTAGCAATCAGCCCCAGCATTTT.